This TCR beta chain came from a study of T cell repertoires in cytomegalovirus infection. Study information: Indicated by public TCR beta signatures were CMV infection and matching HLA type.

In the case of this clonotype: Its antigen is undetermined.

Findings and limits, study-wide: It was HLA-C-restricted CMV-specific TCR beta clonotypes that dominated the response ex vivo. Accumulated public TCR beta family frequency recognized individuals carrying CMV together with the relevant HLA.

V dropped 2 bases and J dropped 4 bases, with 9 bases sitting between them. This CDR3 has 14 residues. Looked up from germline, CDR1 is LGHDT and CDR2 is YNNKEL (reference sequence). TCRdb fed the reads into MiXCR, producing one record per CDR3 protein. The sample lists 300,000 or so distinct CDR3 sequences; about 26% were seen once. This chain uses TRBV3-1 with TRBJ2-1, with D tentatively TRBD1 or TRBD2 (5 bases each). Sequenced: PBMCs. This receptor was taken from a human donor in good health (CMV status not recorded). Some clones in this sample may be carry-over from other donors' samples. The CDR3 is CASSQTRGYNEQFF. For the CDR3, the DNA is TGTGCCAGCAGCCAAACGAGGGGATACAATGAGCAGTTCTTC.